These T cell receptor beta chains were read from a single sample in a study of T cell repertoires in ileal Crohn's disease. Measured with immunoSEQ multiplex PCR; TCRdb has only the in-frame clones, and not every one. The sample contains around 14,000 clones, around 78% of which appear only once. Sequenced material: ileal tissue. These receptors were collected from an adult with Crohn's disease. Each CDR3 is given with its conserved first and last residue. A D gene is named only where the DNA matches it firmly. Not all rows give a size; the values are once, few, many and, for expanded clones, a class.

J: TRBJ1-5
V: TRBV6-1
D: -
size: -
CDR3: CATWGVGNQPQHF
DNA: TGTGCCACCTGGGGGGTCGGCAATCAGCCCCAGCATTTT

J: TRBJ1-1
V: TRBV19
D: TRBD1
size: -
CDR3: CASSIDDRAEAFF
DNA: TGTGCCAGTAGTATAGACGACAGGGCAGAAGCTTTCTTT

J: TRBJ2-7
V: TRBV6-5
D: -
size: -
CDR3: CATFPSGSPYEQYF
DNA: TGTGCCACCTTTCCTTCAGGGTCCCCCTACGAGCAGTACTTC

J: TRBJ1-2
V: TRBV19
D: -
size: -
CDR3: CASSIGKAYGYTF
DNA: TGTGCCAGTAGTATCGGGAAGGCCTATGGCTACACCTTC

J: TRBJ1-6
V: TRBV27
D: -
size: few
CDR3: CASSARGYSPLHF
DNA: TGTGCCAGCAGTGCTCGGGGGTATTCACCCCTCCACTTT

J: TRBJ2-5
V: TRBV15
D: TRBD2
size: -
CDR3: CATSRTSGGAETQYF
DNA: TGTGCCACCAGCAGGACTAGCGGGGGGGCAGAGACCCAGTACTTC

J: TRBJ2-2
V: TRBV19
D: -
size: -
CDR3: CASSIGGGTGELFF
DNA: TGTGCCAGTAGTATAGGAGGCGGGACCGGGGAGCTGTTTTTT

J: TRBJ2-5
V: TRBV5-4
D: TRBD1
size: -
CDR3: CASSLVASRGRETQYF
DNA: TGTGCCAGCAGCTTGGTGGCTAGCAGGGGGAGAGAGACCCAGTACTTC

J: TRBJ2-5
V: TRBV30
D: -
size: -
CDR3: CAWSRRGGRETQYF
DNA: TGTGCCTGGAGTCGCAGGGGCGGTCGAGAGACCCAGTACTTC

J: TRBJ2-3
V: TRBV4-2
D: -
size: once
CDR3: CASSGRLADTQYF
DNA: TGTGCCAGCAGCGGCCGACTAGCAGATACGCAGTATTTT

J: TRBJ2-5
V: TRBV5-4
D: -
size: -
CDR3: CASSRQAQETQYF
DNA: TGTGCCAGCAGCCGTCAGGCACAAGAGACCCAGTACTTC

J: TRBJ2-2
V: TRBV4-2
D: TRBD2
size: -
CDR3: CASSQGFGTGGLAGGRSGELFF
DNA: TGTGCCAGCAGCCAGGGGTTCGGGACAGGGGGACTAGCGGGAGGGCGGTCCGGGGAGCTGTTTTTT

J: TRBJ1-6
V: TRBV28
D: TRBD1
size: -
CDR3: CASSLRTGASPLHF
DNA: TGTGCCAGCAGTTTAAGGACAGGGGCCTCACCCCTCCACTTT

J: TRBJ1-1
V: TRBV11-1
D: -
size: -
CDR3: CASSLNHRGGDAFF
DNA: TGTGCCAGCAGCTTAAATCACCGCGGGGGAGACGCTTTCTTT

J: TRBJ2-7
V: TRBV5-8
D: -
size: -
CDR3: CASRKTGIYEQYF
DNA: TGTGCCAGCAGGAAGACAGGAATCTACGAGCAGTACTTC

J: TRBJ1-1
V: TRBV19
D: -
size: -
CDR3: CASKRDFTEAFF
DNA: TGTGCCAGTAAACGGGACTTCACTGAAGCTTTCTTT

J: TRBJ2-5
V: TRBV18
D: TRBD2
size: -
CDR3: CASSTTSGAGETQYF
DNA: TGTGCCAGCTCAACAACTAGCGGGGCGGGAGAGACCCAGTACTTC

J: TRBJ2-6
V: TRBV30
D: TRBD1
size: -
CDR3: CAWSFDRGIPGANVLTF
DNA: TGTGCCTGGAGTTTCGACAGGGGAATCCCTGGGGCCAACGTCCTGACTTTC

J: TRBJ2-3
V: TRBV4-3
D: TRBD2
size: -
CDR3: CASSQDLAGGPDTQYF
DNA: TGCGCCAGCAGCCAAGATCTAGCGGGGGGCCCAGATACGCAGTATTTT

J: TRBJ1-4
V: TRBV2
D: -
size: -
CDR3: CASSARQGWEKLFF
DNA: TGTGCCAGCAGTGCGAGGCAGGGTTGGGAAAAACTGTTTTTT

J: TRBJ2-7
V: TRBV10-3
D: -
size: -
CDR3: CAISEGADPAYEQYF
DNA: TGTGCCATCAGTGAAGGAGCGGATCCAGCCTACGAGCAGTACTTC